This TCR beta chain was sequenced in a study of blood T cells in healthy people across ages. Per sample, a minimum of 6 million PBMCs were isolated. This clonotype was counted a few times. Using a J-beta primer mix together with a sample-barcoded 5' primer, a second PCR was run for 7 to 11 cycles. A minimum of 3 million CDR3-containing paired-end reads was obtained for each sample. One entry per CDR3 protein results from TCRdb running MiXCR on the 5' RACE reads. The data show around 1,800,000 distinct CDR3 sequences, with roughly two fifths seen just once and 23% held by the top ten. Trimming left V 0 bases short and J 2 bases short, with 10 bases between. The CDR3 length is 15 residues. Germline V lookup: CDR1 MNHEY, CDR2 SVGEGT.

This sequence joins TRBV6-2 or TRBV6-3 and TRBJ2-5; a possible D gene is TRBD2 (5 bases). Source material: blood. The sequence was collected from a human donor in good health. CDR3 in amino acids: CASSYSVEGQETQYF. The CDR3 DNA follows: TGTGCCAGCAGTTACTCGGTAGAGGGTCAAGAGACCCAGTACTTC.